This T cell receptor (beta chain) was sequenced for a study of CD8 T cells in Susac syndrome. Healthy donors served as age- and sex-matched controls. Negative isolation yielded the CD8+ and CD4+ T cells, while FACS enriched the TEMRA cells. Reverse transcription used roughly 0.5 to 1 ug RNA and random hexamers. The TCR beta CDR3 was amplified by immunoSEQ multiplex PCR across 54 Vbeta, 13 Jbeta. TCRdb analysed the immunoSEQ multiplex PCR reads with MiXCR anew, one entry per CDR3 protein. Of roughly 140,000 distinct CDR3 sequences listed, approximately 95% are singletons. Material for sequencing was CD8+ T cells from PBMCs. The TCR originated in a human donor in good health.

DNA of the CDR3: TGCAGTGCTGCGTGGCTAACTTCTCTGAATGAGCAGTTCTTC. Protein: CSAAWLTSLNEQFF. The chain recombines TRBV20-1 with TRBJ2-1; no definite D call. The V end was cut by 5 bases, the J end by 7 bases, with 18 bases between. This CDR3 is built from 14 residues. Germline CDR1 and CDR2: DFQATT and SNEGSKA (reference sequence).